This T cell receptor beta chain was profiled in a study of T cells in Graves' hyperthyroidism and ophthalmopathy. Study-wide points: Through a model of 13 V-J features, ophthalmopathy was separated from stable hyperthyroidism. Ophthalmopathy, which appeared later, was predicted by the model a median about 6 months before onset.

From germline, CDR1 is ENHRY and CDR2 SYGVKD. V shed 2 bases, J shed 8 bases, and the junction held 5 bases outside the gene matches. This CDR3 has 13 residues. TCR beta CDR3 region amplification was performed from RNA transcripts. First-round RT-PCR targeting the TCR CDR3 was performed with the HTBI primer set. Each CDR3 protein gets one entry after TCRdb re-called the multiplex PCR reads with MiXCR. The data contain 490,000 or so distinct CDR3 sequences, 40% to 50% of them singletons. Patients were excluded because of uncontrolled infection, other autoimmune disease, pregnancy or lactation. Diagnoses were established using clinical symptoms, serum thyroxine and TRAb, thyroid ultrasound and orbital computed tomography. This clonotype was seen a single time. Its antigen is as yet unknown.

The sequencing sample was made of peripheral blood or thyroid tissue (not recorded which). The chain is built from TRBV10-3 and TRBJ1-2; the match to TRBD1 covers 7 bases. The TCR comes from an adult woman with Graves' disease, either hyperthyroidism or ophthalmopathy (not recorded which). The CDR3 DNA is TGTGCCATCAGTGAGAGACAGGGTAGCGGCTACACCTTC. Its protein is CAISERQGSGYTF.